Sequencing of this TCR beta chain was carried out in a study of blood T cell repertoires in COVID-19. Those enrolled, adults aged 18 to 89 years, came from roughly 22 US areas. The data were produced by immunoSEQ multiplex PCR, yet TCRdb's version contains in-frame clones alone and is incomplete. The sample lists a few hundred thousand clones, around 89% seen once, with over 4% in the top ten. The germline V gene encodes CDR1 MGHRA and CDR2 YSYEKL. This CDR3 is 16 amino acids long. Unmatched junction bases numbered 9, after V lost 1 base and J lost 6 bases. The specimen was PBMCs or T cells enriched from blood (not recorded which). The source is a woman aged 25 to 39 who had recovered from COVID-19. The V and J genes are TRBV4-1 and TRBJ2-3; 8 nucleotides match TRBD2. The CDR3 sequence is CASSQVAQRGLDTQYF. The CDR3 DNA reads TGCGCCAGCAGCCAAGTAGCCCAGCGGGGGTTGGATACGCAGTATTTT.